This record covers a single T cell receptor beta chain. The antigen is unknown. The data were taken from a study of T cell responses to AZD1222 COVID-19 vaccine. The overall study: Recipients boosted at about 4 weeks or about 12 weeks are pooled. Findings and caveats of the study: Researchers report vaccine-associated CD4 TCRs spanning spike, with dominance at 160-218 and 743-854. Nearly half of unique spike-specific TCRs reportedly avoided B.1.351 and B.1.1.7 mutated regions. White British donors predominated, females outnumbered males, and clonal diversity was possibly underestimated.

Germline loops: CDR1 MNHEY, CDR2 SVGAGI. This CDR3 has 13 residues. The V and J ends lost 1 base and 1 base respectively, with 4 bases between them. Assay used: immunoSEQ multiplex PCR; TCRdb lists only in-frame clones, some missing. This sample has 40,000 to 55,000 clones, with around 80% found just once. The V and J genes are TRBV6-5 and TRBJ1-1, with D unresolved. Sample: peripheral blood, taken on day 0 of AZD1222 vaccination. The clonotype comes from an adult in good health. The chain's CDR3 is CASSYFTNTEAFF. In DNA form, the CDR3 reads TGTGCCAGCAGTTACTTCACGAACACTGAAGCTTTCTTT.